A single count supports the clone carrying this T cell receptor (beta chain). Its antigen is currently unknown. This sample stems from a study of shared clonotypes between healthy human individuals. Study in general: Each donor's CD4 naive and CD4 memory cells filled three plates apiece, CD8 naive two, and CD8 memory one. Study-level points and caveats: The study sampled only blood, and tissue repertoires likely differ.

Trimming took 3 bases from V and 5 from J, leaving 37 bases between them. Germline V gene sequence: CDR1 LNHNV, CDR2 YYDKDF (reference sequence). This CDR3 is 22 amino acids long. Assay used: immunoSEQ multiplex PCR; TCRdb lists only in-frame clones, some missing. This sample has around 2.5 million clones, with approximately 93% found just once. Every contributor of samples was a Caucasian grown-up residing in Nashville, Tennessee. J is TRBJ2-5 and V is TRBV15; tentatively, D is TRBD1 (6 bases). The sequence came from a man between 18 and 29 years old in good health. Some clones in this sample may be carry-over from other donors' samples. The sample consisted of naive CD4+ T cells from PBMCs. The subset is: CD45RA+ positively selected. In DNA form, the CDR3 reads TGTGCCACCAGCAGTGGGGACCTCGCGGGTTTCGATTCCGGGACCCAGGGGGAGACCCAGTACTTC. Protein: CATSSGDLAGFDSGTQGETQYF.